A selection of T cell receptor beta chains follows, all from one sample in a study of T-cell reconstitution after alpha-beta-depleted transplantation in children. A single record per CDR3 protein comes from TCRdb applying MiXCR to the PCR reads. The sample yields some 300,000 distinct CDR3 sequences, about 9.4% seen once. The source material was PBMCs from the stem cell graft donor, sampled from the stem cell graft. All receptors derive from a human donor who donated a stem cell graft to a child with acute lymphoblastic leukemia. CDR3s include the opening cysteine and the closing phenylalanine or tryptophan. A D gene is named only where the DNA matches it firmly. Clone sizes are given selectively: once, few, many, or a class where the clone is expanded.

v_gene: TRBV5-1; j_gene: TRBJ2-2; d_gene: TRBD1; abundance: -; CDR3aa: CASSSTGANTGELFF; CDR3nt: TGCGCCAGCAGCTCGACAGGGGCGAACACCGGGGAGCTGTTTTTT
v_gene: TRBV4-2; j_gene: TRBJ1-1; d_gene: -; abundance: -; CDR3aa: CASSQVPRNTEAFF; CDR3nt: TGTGCCAGCAGCCAAGTTCCTCGTAACACTGAAGCTTTCTTT
v_gene: TRBV4-3; j_gene: TRBJ2-2; d_gene: -; abundance: many; CDR3aa: CASSQLIPGKNTGELFF; CDR3nt: TGCGCCAGCAGCCAACTTATTCCCGGGAAGAACACCGGGGAGCTGTTTTTT
v_gene: TRBV27; j_gene: TRBJ2-1; d_gene: TRBD1; abundance: few; CDR3aa: CASSFGTGGVSGQFF; CDR3nt: TGTGCCAGCAGTTTCGGGACAGGGGGCGTTAGCGGGCAGTTCTTC
v_gene: TRBV7-9; j_gene: TRBJ1-4; d_gene: -; abundance: -; CDR3aa: CASSLGSRPGEKLFF; CDR3nt: TGTGCCAGCAGCTTAGGATCCCGACCGGGTGAAAAACTGTTTTTT
v_gene: TRBV5-6; j_gene: TRBJ1-1; d_gene: -; abundance: -; CDR3aa: CASSSDMNTEAFF; CDR3nt: TGTGCCAGCAGCTCCGACATGAACACTGAAGCTTTCTTT
v_gene: TRBV15; j_gene: TRBJ1-2; d_gene: -; abundance: -; CDR3aa: CATSRVNYGYTF; CDR3nt: TGTGCCACCAGCAGAGTTAACTATGGCTACACCTTC
v_gene: TRBV7-8; j_gene: TRBJ2-1; d_gene: TRBD2; abundance: -; CDR3aa: CASSLQAASGSAWDEQFF; CDR3nt: TGTGCCAGCAGCTTACAGGCCGCTAGCGGGAGTGCCTGGGATGAGCAGTTCTTC
v_gene: TRBV5-1; j_gene: TRBJ1-1; d_gene: -; abundance: -; CDR3aa: CASSSSGTANTEAFF; CDR3nt: TGCGCCAGCAGCTCGTCCGGGACGGCCAACACTGAAGCTTTCTTT
v_gene: TRBV4-3; j_gene: TRBJ2-7; d_gene: -; abundance: -; CDR3aa: CASSQDRGLYEQYF; CDR3nt: TGCGCCAGCAGCCAAGACCGGGGTCTCTACGAGCAGTACTTC
v_gene: TRBV29-1; j_gene: TRBJ1-1; d_gene: -; abundance: many; CDR3aa: CSVLVKGMNTEAFF; CDR3nt: TGCAGCGTCCTCGTCAAGGGGATGAACACTGAAGCTTTCTTT
v_gene: TRBV5-1; j_gene: TRBJ2-7; d_gene: -; abundance: many; CDR3aa: CASSLEGEQYF; CDR3nt: TGCGCCAGCAGCTTAGAGGGCGAGCAGTACTTC
v_gene: TRBV7-9; j_gene: TRBJ2-1; d_gene: -; abundance: few; CDR3aa: CASTSPGEQFF; CDR3nt: TGTGCCAGCACCTCACCGGGCGAGCAGTTCTTC
v_gene: TRBV10-3; j_gene: TRBJ1-2; d_gene: -; abundance: -; CDR3aa: CAISESLEYGYTF; CDR3nt: TGTGCCATCAGTGAGTCTCTGGAATATGGCTACACCTTC
v_gene: TRBV5-1; j_gene: TRBJ2-2; d_gene: TRBD1; abundance: few; CDR3aa: CASSQRTGGTGELFF; CDR3nt: TGCGCCAGCAGCCAACGGACAGGCGGCACCGGGGAGCTGTTTTTT
v_gene: TRBV20-1; j_gene: TRBJ2-7; d_gene: TRBD2; abundance: many; CDR3aa: CSASSGPRYEQYF; CDR3nt: TGCAGTGCTAGTAGCGGGCCGAGGTACGAGCAGTACTTC